A single sample gave rise to the 5 T cell receptor beta chains below, sequenced in a study of cytomegalovirus exposure and HLA in healthy donors. A multiplex PCR was run with 60 Vbeta primers and 13 Jbeta primers. Profiled with immunoSEQ multiplex PCR; TCRdb holds only in-frame clones, not every one. The sample lists around 150,000 clones, roughly 79% occurring once. The source material was PBMCs. Receptors were obtained from a man younger than 35 in good health and CMV-seropositive.

The J gene is TRBJ2-1, the V gene TRBV5-1, with 9 nucleotides matching TRBD2. Trimming took 2 bases from V and 10 from J; bases not matched to a gene: 10. The germline V gene has CDR1 SGHRS and CDR2 YFSETQ. This CDR3 is built from 15 residues. The CDR3 region is CASSFLVGLASEQFF. DNA for the CDR3: TGCGCCAGCAGCTTCTTAGTGGGACTAGCATCGGAGCAGTTCTTC.

This clone was seen only once. The genes are TRBV27 and TRBJ2-7; tentative D call: TRBD2 (5 bases). CDR1 MNHEY and CDR2 SMNVEV come from the germline V gene (reference sequence). Trimming removed 6 bases from V and 0 bases from J, with 15 bases in between. The CDR3 extends over 15 amino acids. The CDR3 coding sequence is TGTGCCAGCAGGATGATTAGCGCCGACTCCTACGAGCAGTACTTC. It codes for CASRMISADSYEQYF.

V gene TRBV11-2 combines with J gene TRBJ1-5; 9 nucleotides agree with TRBD1. V lost 5 bases, J lost 7 bases, and 12 bases stayed unmatched. CDR3 length equals 16 residues. In germline, CDR1 is SGHAT, CDR2 FQNNGV. CDR3 in DNA: TGTGCCAGCAGCCCTCCACCGGGACAGGGTAAACAGCCCCAGCATTTT. Its translation: CASSPPPGQGKQPQHF.

The chain has TRBV10-3 and TRBJ2-2, with D perhaps TRBD1 (6 bases). The V end was cut by 4 bases, the J end by 0 bases, with 12 bases between. CDR1 and CDR2 from the germline V gene are ENHRY and SYGVKD. This CDR3 region has 16 residues. CDR3 sequence: CAISGGRSSNTGELFF. DNA of the CDR3: TGTGCCATCAGTGGGGGGCGGAGCTCGAACACCGGGGAGCTGTTTTTT.

The chain is built from TRBV10-2 and TRBJ2-5; 8 positions agree with TRBD1. Trimming cost V 6 bases and J 5 bases; bases outside gene matches: 8. The germline V gene has CDR1 WSHSY and CDR2 SAAADI. This CDR3 is built from 14 residues. CDR3 DNA: TGCGCCAGCAGCCCGGACAGGGTAGGGGAGACCCAGTACTTC. Its protein is CASSPDRVGETQYF.